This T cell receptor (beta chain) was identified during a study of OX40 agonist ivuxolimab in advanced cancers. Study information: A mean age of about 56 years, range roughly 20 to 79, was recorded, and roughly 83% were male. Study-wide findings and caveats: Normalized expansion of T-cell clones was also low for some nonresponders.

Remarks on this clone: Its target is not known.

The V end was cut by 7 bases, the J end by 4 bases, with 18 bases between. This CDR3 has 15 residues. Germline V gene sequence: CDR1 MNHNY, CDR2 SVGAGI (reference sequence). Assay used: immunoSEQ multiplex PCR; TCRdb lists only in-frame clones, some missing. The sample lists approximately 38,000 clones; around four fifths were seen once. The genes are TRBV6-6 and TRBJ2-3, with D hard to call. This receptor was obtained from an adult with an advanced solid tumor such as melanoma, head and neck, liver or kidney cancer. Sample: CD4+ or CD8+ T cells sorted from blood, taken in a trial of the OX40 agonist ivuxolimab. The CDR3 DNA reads TGTGCCAGCAATGCGCAGGCCTCCACATCAGATACGCAGTATTTT. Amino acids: CASNAQASTSDTQYF.